These 20 T cell receptor beta chains share one sample of origin, sequenced in a study of CD8 T cells in Susac syndrome. RNA amounts of roughly 0.5 to 1 ug underwent reverse transcription with random hexamers. TCRdb passed the immunoSEQ multiplex PCR reads through MiXCR, listing each CDR3 protein once. The sample includes approximately 57,000 distinct CDR3 sequences, 85% to 95% seen only once; the top ten take 0.75%. The sample consisted of CD8+ T cells from PBMCs. Every receptor here comes from a human donor with Susac syndrome.

The V and J genes are TRBV30 and TRBJ2-1, with unresolved D. From germline, CDR1 is GTSNPN and CDR2 SVGIG (reference sequence). The CDR3 runs to 13 residues. The V end lost 2 bases, the J end lost 10 bases, and 15 bases lay between the germline ends. In DNA, the CDR3 is TGTGCCTGGAGTCTCTTAAAGACGCAGGAGCAGTTCTTC. It encodes CAWSLLKTQEQFF.

The CDR3, as DNA: TGTGCCAGCAGCGGGGACGGGCCGAAGCTGTTTTTT. This gives the protein CASSGDGPKLFF. This rearrangement joins TRBV5-6 to TRBJ2-2; the D call may be TRBD1 or TRBD2 (5 bases each). The V gene lost 4 bases and the J gene lost 12 bases, with 13 bases spanning the gap. CDR3 length: 12 residues. Germline assignment: CDR1 SGHDT and CDR2 YYEEEE.

The rearrangement uses TRBV5-1 and TRBJ1-5; TRBD1 agrees at 12 bases. Germline lookup yields CDR1 SGHRS and CDR2 YFSETQ. The V and J ends lost 4 bases and 2 bases, in that order; junction bases with no gene match: 7. The CDR3 length is 17 residues. CDR3 protein: CASSPGQGAVGNQPQHF. DNA of the CDR3: TGCGCCAGCAGCCCGGGACAGGGGGCCGTCGGCAATCAGCCCCAGCATTTT. Full variable domain (rest looked up from reference TRBV5-1 and TRBJ1-5): KAGVTQTPRYLIKTRGQQVTLSCSPISGHRSVSWYQQTPGQGLQFLFEYFSETQRNKGNFPGRFSGRQFSNSRSEMNVSTLELGDSALYLCASSPGQGAVGNQPQHFGDGTRLSIL.

The J gene is TRBJ1-1, the V gene TRBV9; possible D gene TRBD1, 5 bases. V lost 1 base, J lost 4 bases, and 14 bases lay in between. The CDR3 sequence is 15 residues long. Germline V CDR1 and CDR2: SGDLS, YYNGEE. For the CDR3, the DNA is TGTGCCAGCAGCGTATCGGGGCAGGGTGGCACTGAAGCTTTCTTT. Translation gives CASSVSGQGGTEAFF.

The chain uses TRBV7-9 and TRBJ2-7, with 10 nucleotides matching TRBD1. V lost 5 bases, J lost 4 bases, and 5 bases stayed unmatched. The germline gives CDR1 SEHNR, CDR2 FQNEAQ (reference sequence). CDR3 length: 14 amino acids. The CDR3 is CASSNRDRGYEQYF. For the CDR3, the DNA is TGTGCCAGCAGCAACCGGGACAGGGGATACGAGCAGTACTTC. Full variable domain (missing parts from reference TRBV7-9 and TRBJ2-7): DTGVSQNPRHKITKRGQNVTFRCDPISEHNRLYWYRQTLGQGPEFLTYFQNEAQLEKSRLLSDRFSAERPKGSFSTLEIQRTEQGDSAMYLCASSNRDRGYEQYFGPGTRLTVT.

The rearrangement uses TRBV7-6 and TRBJ2-4; 15 nucleotides align to TRBD2. The CDR3 consists of 18 residues. Looked up from germline, CDR1 is SGHVS and CDR2 is FNYEAQ. V dropped 5 bases and J dropped 2; count of bases not matched to a gene: 7. CDR3 loop: CASSAGTSGGYSKNIQYF. The CDR3 DNA sequence: TGTGCCAGCAGCGCCGGGACTAGCGGGGGGTATTCCAAAAACATTCAGTACTTC.

The chain is built from TRBV18 and TRBJ1-5; D unclear. This CDR3 spans 12 amino acids. Germline V gene sequence: CDR1 KGHSH, CDR2 LQKENI. The V and J ends lost 6 bases and 7 bases respectively, with 10 bases between them. CDR3 DNA: TGTGCCAGCTCCCAAAGCGCCCAGCCCCAGCATTTT. As protein: CASSQSAQPQHF.

V gene TRBV9 combines with J gene TRBJ2-7, with TRBD1 as a possible D gene (5 bases). The V end lost 0 bases, the J end lost 5 bases, and 12 bases lay between the germline ends. Looked up from germline, CDR1 is SGDLS and CDR2 is YYNGEE. This CDR3 comprises 14 residues. CDR3 protein: CASSVESGAHEQYF. DNA for the CDR3: TGTGCCAGCAGCGTAGAATCTGGGGCCCACGAGCAGTACTTC.

The chain has TRBV7-2 and TRBJ2-7, with a weak D call TRBD1 (5 bases). The CDR3 runs 11 residues. The ends were cut back, 7 bases at V and 1 base at J, with 5 bases in the middle. Per germline, CDR1 SGHTA and CDR2 FQGNSA. The CDR3 nucleotides read TGTGCCAGCACAGGGTCCTACGAGCAGTACTTC. Protein: CASTGSYEQYF.

The rearrangement uses TRBV9 and TRBJ2-5; no clear D. CDR1 is SGDLS and CDR2 is YYNGEE in the germline V gene. CDR3 length: 14 amino acids. Between the trimmed V and J ends, which lost 3 bases and 5 bases, there was a span of 14 bases. The CDR3 sequence: CASSGLSGWETQYF. CDR3 nucleotides: TGTGCCAGCAGCGGACTCAGTGGGTGGGAGACCCAGTACTTC.

This chain connects TRBV2 to TRBJ2-7; D call uncertain. The germline CDR1 and CDR2 sequences are SNHLY and FYNNEI. This CDR3 region has 10 residues. V gave up 10 bases and J gave up 4 bases, with 8 bases separating them. DNA for the CDR3: TGTGCCACTAAGGGATACGAGCAGTACTTC. Its protein product is CATKGYEQYF.

This CDR3 reads CSVGRGRNYEQYF. The DNA of the CDR3 is TGCAGCGTTGGCCGGGGACGGAACTACGAGCAGTACTTC. This rearrangement joins TRBV29-1 to TRBJ2-7; D possibly matches TRBD1 or TRBD2 (5 bases each). The V gene's germline CDR1 is SQVTM and CDR2 ANQGSEA. Deletions cut 4 bases from V and 3 bases from J, with 13 bases between. The CDR3 is 13 residues long.

The V and J genes are TRBV28 and TRBJ2-1; D is ambiguous. The CDR3 has 13 amino acids. V was pared by 0 bases and J by 4 bases, with 4 bases between. Per the germline V gene, CDR1 is MDHEN and CDR2 is SYDVKM. This CDR3 is CASSLWRYNEQFF. The CDR3, as DNA: TGTGCCAGCAGTTTATGGAGGTACAATGAGCAGTTCTTC.

The V gene is TRBV20-1, the J gene TRBJ2-2; maybe TRBD1 (6 bases). The CDR3 is made up of 16 amino acids. Trimming took 1 base from V and 0 from J, leaving 12 bases between them. Germline values: CDR1 DFQATT, CDR2 SNEGSKA (reference sequence). DNA of the CDR3: TGCAGTGCTAGAGGGGTCGGACAGTCGAACACCGGGGAGCTGTTTTTT. Translating gives CSARGVGQSNTGELFF.

J is TRBJ1-1 and V is TRBV7-9; no clear D gene. CDR3 length: 14 residues. CDR1 is SEHNR, CDR2 FQNEAQ, per germline (reference sequence). The ends were cut back, 4 bases at V and 4 bases at J, with 13 bases in the middle. The CDR3 reads CASSSQGRRTEAFF. CDR3 in DNA: TGTGCCAGCAGCTCCCAAGGACGGCGCACTGAAGCTTTCTTT.

The rearrangement uses TRBV7-9 and TRBJ1-3; weak D call: TRBD1 (5 bases). Germline V CDR1 and CDR2: SEHNR, FQNEAQ (reference sequence). V was pared by 4 bases and J by 1 base, with 11 bases between. The CDR3 runs 15 residues. In DNA, the CDR3 is TGTGCCAGCAGCTACCCCGACAGTTCTGGAAACACCATATATTTT. It is translated as CASSYPDSSGNTIYF.

This clonotype was found a few times. V usage is TRBV5-6 and J usage is TRBJ1-1, with 8 bases identical to TRBD1. CDR3 length: 17 residues. CDR1 is SGHDT and CDR2 is YYEEEE in the germline V gene. V was clipped by 3 bases and J by 2 bases; unmatched bases: 12. CDR3 loop: CASSSRTGRKINTEAFF. In DNA, the CDR3 is TGTGCCAGCAGCTCGAGGACAGGGCGCAAAATTAACACTGAAGCTTTCTTT.

V and J are TRBV9 and TRBJ2-5; 10 bases match TRBD1. The trim removed 3 bases at V and 5 bases at J, leaving 4 bases unmatched. CDR3 length equals 14 residues. Per germline, CDR1 SGDLS and CDR2 YYNGEE. The CDR3, as DNA: TGTGCCAGCAGCGCGACAGGGGGCCGGGAGACCCAGTACTTC. It encodes CASSATGGRETQYF.

This sequence joins TRBV29-1 and TRBJ2-1; no clear D. This CDR3 spans 13 amino acids. Germline lookup yields CDR1 SQVTM and CDR2 ANQGSEA. Trimming took 2 bases from V and 8 from J, leaving 13 bases between them. The DNA for the CDR3 is TGCAGCGTTGAACGAGAGGATCCCCATGAGCAGTTCTTC. It codes for CSVEREDPHEQFF.

This sequence joins TRBV13 and TRBJ1-2; 9 bases are a match to TRBD1. Per the germline V gene, CDR1 is PRHDT and CDR2 is FYEKMQ (reference sequence). This CDR3 is built from 13 residues. The trim removed 5 bases at V and 7 bases at J, leaving 5 bases unmatched. Written as DNA, the CDR3 is TGTGCCAGCAGCCAAGAGACAGGGGGTGGCTACACCTTC. This translates into CASSQETGGGYTF. Looking up the rest from reference TRBV13 and TRBJ1-2 gives the full variable domain: AAGVIQSPRHLIKEKRETATLKCYPIPRHDTVYWYQQGPGQDPQFLISFYEKMQSDKGSIPDRFSAQQFSDYHSELNMSSLELGDSALYFCASSQETGGGYTFGSGTRLTVV.